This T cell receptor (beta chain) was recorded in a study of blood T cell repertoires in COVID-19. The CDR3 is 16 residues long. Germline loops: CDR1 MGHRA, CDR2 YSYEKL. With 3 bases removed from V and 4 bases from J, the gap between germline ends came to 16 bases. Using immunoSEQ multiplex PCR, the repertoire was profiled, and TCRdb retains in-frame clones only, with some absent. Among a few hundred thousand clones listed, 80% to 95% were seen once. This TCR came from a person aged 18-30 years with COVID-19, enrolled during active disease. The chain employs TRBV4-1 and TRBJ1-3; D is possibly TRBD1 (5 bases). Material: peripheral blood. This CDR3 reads CASSQGLYGIGNTIYF. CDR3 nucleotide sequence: TGCGCCAGCAGCCAGGGACTGTACGGAATCGGAAACACCATATATTTT.